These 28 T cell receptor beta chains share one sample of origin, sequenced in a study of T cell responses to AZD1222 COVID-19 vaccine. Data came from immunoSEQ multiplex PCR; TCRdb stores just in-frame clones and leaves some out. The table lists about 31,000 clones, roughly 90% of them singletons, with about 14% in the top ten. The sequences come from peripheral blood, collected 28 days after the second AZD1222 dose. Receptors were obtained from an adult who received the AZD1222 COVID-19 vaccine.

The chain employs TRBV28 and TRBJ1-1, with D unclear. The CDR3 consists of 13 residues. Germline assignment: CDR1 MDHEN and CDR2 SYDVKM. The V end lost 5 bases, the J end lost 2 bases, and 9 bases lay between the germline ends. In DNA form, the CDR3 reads TGTGCCAGCAGTCCCCCACATAACACTGAAGCTTTCTTT. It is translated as CASSPPHNTEAFF.

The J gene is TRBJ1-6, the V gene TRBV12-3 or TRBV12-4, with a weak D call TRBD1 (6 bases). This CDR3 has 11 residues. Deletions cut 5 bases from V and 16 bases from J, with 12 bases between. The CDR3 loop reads CASSAGDKLHF. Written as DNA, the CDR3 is TGTGCCAGCAGTGCCGGGGACAAACTCCACTTT.

This CDR3 is CARGPGNTIYF. The CDR3 DNA is TGTGCAAGGGGCCCTGGAAACACCATATATTTT. The genes are TRBV9 and TRBJ1-3; weak D call: TRBD1 (5 bases). Germline-derived CDR1 and CDR2 are SGDLS and YYNGEE. CDR3 size: 11 residues.

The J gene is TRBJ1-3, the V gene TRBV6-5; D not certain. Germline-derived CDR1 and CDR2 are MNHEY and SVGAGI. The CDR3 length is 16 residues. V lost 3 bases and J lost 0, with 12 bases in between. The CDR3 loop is CASSYRLGNSGNTIYF. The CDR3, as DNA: TGTGCCAGCAGTTATCGTTTAGGCAACTCTGGAAACACCATATATTTT.

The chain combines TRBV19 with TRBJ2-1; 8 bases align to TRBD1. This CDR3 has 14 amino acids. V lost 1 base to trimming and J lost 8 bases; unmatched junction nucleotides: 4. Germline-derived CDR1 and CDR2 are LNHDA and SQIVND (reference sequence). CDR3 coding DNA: TGTGCCAGTAGTATAGTCTCAGGGGGCTATGAGCAGTTCTTC. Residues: CASSIVSGGYEQFF.

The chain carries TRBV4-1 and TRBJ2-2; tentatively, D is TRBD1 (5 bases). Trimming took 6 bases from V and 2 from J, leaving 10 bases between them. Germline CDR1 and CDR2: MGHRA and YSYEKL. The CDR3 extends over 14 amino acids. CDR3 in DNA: TGCGCCAGCAGAACCGGACACAACACCGGGGAGCTGTTTTTT. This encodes CASRTGHNTGELFF.

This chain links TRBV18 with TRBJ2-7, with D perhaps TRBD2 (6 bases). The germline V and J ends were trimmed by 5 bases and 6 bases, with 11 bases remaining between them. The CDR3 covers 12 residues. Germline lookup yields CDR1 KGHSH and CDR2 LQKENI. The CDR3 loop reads CASSNQGGEQYF. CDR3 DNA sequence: TGTGCCAGCTCAAATCAGGGAGGCGAGCAGTACTTC.

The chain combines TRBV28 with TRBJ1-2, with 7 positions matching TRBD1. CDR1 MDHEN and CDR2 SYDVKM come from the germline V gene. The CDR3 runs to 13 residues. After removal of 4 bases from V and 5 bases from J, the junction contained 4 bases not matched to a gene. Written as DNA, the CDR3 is TGTGCCAGCAGTTCCGGGACAGTGTATGGCTACACCTTC. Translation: CASSSGTVYGYTF.

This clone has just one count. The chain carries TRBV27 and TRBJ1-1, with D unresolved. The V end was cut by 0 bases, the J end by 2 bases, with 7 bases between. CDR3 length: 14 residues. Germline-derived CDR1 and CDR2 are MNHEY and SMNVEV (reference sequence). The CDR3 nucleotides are TGTGCCAGCAGTTTATCGGCAAGAAACACTGAAGCTTTCTTT. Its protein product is CASSLSARNTEAFF.

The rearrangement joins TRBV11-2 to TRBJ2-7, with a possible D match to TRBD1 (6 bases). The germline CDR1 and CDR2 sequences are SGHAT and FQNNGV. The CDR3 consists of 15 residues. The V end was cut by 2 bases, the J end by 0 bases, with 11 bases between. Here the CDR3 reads CASSLMAGVSYEQYF. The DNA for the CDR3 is TGTGCCAGCAGCTTAATGGCAGGGGTCTCCTACGAGCAGTACTTC.

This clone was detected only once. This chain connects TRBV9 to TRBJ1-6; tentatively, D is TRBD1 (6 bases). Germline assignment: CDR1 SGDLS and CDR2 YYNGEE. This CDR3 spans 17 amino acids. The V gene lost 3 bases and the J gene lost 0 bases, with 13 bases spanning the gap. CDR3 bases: TGTGCCAGCAGCGGTGGGGGCGGAAGCTCCTATAATTCACCCCTCCACTTT. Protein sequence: CASSGGGGSSYNSPLHF.

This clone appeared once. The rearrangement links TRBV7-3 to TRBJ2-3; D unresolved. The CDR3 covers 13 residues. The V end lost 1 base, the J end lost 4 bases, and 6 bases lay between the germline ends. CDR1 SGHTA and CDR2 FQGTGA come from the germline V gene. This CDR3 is CASSLRRADTQYF. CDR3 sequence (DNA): TGTGCCAGCAGCTTAAGGCGCGCAGATACGCAGTATTTT.

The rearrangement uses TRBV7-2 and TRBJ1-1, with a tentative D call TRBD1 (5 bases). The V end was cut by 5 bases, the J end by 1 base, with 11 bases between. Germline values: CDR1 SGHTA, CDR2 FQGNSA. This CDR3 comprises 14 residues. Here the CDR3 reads CASSPSGTNTEAFF. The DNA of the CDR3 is TGTGCCAGCAGCCCCTCGGGGACGAACACTGAAGCTTTCTTT.

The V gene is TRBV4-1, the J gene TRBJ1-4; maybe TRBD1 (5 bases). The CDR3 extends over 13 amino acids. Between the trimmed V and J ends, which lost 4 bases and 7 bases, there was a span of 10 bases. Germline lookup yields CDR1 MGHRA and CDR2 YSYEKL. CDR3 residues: CASSLTRGEKLFF. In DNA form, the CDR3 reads TGCGCCAGCAGCCTCACTAGGGGTGAAAAACTGTTTTTT.

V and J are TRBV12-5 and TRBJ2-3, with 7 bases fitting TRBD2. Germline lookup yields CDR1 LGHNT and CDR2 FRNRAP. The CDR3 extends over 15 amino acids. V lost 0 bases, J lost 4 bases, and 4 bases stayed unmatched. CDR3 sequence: CASGLVLRGADTQYF. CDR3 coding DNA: TGTGCTAGTGGTTTGGTACTACGGGGGGCAGATACGCAGTATTTT.

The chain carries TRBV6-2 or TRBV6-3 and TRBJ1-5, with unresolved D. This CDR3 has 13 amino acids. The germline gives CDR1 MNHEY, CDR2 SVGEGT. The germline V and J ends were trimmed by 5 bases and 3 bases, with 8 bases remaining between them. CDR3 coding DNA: TGTGCCAGCAGTCCGGGTTACAATCAGCCCCAGCATTTT. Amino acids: CASSPGYNQPQHF.

CDR3 sequence: CASRPTGNEKLFF. In nucleotides, the CDR3 is TGTGCCAGCAGGCCGACAGGGAATGAAAAACTGTTTTTT. The V and J genes are TRBV12-3 or TRBV12-4 and TRBJ1-4, with 7 bases aligning to TRBD1. The CDR3 has 13 amino acids. V was pared by 6 bases and J by 5 bases, with 3 bases of the junction left unmatched.

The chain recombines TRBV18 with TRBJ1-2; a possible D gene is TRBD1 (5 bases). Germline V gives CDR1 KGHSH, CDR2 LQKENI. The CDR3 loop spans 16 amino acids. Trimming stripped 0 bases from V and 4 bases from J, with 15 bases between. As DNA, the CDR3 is TGTGCCAGCTCACCACCGGGAATGGGGACGGGCTATGGCTACACCTTC. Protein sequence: CASSPPGMGTGYGYTF.

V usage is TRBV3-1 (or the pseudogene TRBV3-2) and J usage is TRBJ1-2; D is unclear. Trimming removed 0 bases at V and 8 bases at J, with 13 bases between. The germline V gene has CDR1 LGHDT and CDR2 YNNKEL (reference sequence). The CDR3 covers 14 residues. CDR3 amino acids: CASSQDLEAGGYTF. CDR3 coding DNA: TGTGCCAGCAGCCAAGATCTGGAGGCGGGGGGCTACACCTTC.

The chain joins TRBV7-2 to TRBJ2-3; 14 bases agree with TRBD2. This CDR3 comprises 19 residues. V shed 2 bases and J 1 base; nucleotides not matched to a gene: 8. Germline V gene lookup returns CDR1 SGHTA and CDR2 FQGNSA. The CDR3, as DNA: TGTGCCAGCAGCTTAAACTCTGGGACTAGCGGGGGCCGCACAGATACGCAGTATTTT. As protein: CASSLNSGTSGGRTDTQYF. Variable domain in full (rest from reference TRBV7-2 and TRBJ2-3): GAGVSQSPSNKVTEKGKDVELRCDPISGHTALYWYRQSLGQGLEFLIYFQGNSAPDKSGLPSDRFSAERTGGSVSTLTIQRTQQEDSAVYLCASSLNSGTSGGRTDTQYFGPGTRLTVL.

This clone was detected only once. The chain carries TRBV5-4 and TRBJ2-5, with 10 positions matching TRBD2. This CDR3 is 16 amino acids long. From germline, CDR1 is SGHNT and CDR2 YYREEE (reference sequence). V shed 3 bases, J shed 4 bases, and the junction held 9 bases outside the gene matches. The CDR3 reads CASSYISGGARETQYF. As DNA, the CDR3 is TGTGCCAGCAGCTATATAAGCGGGGGGGCCCGAGAGACCCAGTACTTC.

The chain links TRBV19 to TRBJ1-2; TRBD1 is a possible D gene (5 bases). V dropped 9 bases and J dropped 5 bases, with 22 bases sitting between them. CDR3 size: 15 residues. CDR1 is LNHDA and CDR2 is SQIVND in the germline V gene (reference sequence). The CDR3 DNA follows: TGTGCCAGCCGGTCTGGGGGAAGGGACCAATATGGCTACACCTTC. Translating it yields CASRSGGRDQYGYTF.

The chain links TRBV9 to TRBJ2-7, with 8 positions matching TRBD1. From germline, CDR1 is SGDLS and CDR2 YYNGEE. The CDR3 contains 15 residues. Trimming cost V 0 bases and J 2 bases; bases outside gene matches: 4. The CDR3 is CASSVDGQGTYEQYF. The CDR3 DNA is TGTGCCAGCAGCGTAGATGGACAGGGAACCTACGAGCAGTACTTC.

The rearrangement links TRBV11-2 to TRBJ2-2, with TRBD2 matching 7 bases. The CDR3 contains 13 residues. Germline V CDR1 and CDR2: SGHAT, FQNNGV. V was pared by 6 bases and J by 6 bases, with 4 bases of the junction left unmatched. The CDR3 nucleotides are TGTGCCAGCAGAAAACTAGCGTCCGGGGAGCTGTTTTTT. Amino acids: CASRKLASGELFF.

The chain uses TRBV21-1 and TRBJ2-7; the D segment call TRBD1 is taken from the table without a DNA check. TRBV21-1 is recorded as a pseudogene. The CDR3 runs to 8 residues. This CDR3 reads CASSGQYF. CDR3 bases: TGTGCCAGCAGCGGCCAGTACTTC.

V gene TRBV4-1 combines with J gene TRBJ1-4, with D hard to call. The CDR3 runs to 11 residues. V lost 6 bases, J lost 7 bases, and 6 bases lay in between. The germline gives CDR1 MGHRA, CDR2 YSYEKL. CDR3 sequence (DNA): TGCGCCAGCAGAGGTGGTGAAAAACTGTTTTTT. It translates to CASRGGEKLFF.

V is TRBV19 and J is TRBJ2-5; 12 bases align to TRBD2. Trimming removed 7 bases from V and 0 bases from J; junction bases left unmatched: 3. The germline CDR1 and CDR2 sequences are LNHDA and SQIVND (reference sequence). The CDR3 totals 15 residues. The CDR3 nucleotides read TGTGCCAGTATTAGGACTAGCGGGGACCAAGAGACCCAGTACTTC. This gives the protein CASIRTSGDQETQYF.

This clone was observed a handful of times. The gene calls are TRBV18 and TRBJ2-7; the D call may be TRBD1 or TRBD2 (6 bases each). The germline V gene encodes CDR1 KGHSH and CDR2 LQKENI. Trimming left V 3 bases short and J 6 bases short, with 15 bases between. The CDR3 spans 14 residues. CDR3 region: CASSPGGPKGEQYF. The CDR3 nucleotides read TGTGCCAGCTCACCGGGGGGCCCCAAGGGCGAGCAGTACTTC.